The 18 T cell receptor beta chains below were found in one sample sequenced in a study of blood T cell repertoires in COVID-19. The method was immunoSEQ multiplex PCR; TCRdb's version includes in-frame clones alone and lacks a portion of them. The repertoire holds approximately 200,000 clones, with more than 80% as singletons. Sequenced: peripheral blood. Receptors originate from a woman older than 75 with COVID-19, enrolled during active disease.

In its sample, this clone was seen a few times. The chain carries TRBV3-1 (or the pseudogene TRBV3-2) and TRBJ2-5; a weak D match, TRBD2 (6 bases). Germline CDR1 reads LGHDT; CDR2 reads YNNKEL (reference sequence). The CDR3 consists of 10 residues. V lost 7 bases to trimming and J lost 7 bases, with 7 bases between them. CDR3: CASTGGTQYF. The CDR3 DNA sequence: TGTGCCAGCACCGGGGGGACCCAGTACTTC.

The chain combines TRBV19 with TRBJ1-1; TRBD1 matches at 10 bases. The germline V gene encodes CDR1 LNHDA and CDR2 SQIVND (reference sequence). The CDR3 is 14 amino acids. V lost 5 bases to trimming and J lost 1 base; unmatched junction nucleotides: 1. CDR3 sequence: CASSRDRGNTEAFF. CDR3 nucleotide sequence: TGTGCCAGTAGTCGGGACAGGGGGAACACTGAAGCTTTCTTT.

The chain joins TRBV28 to TRBJ1-2, with 7 bases that match TRBD1. The CDR3 totals 14 residues. Losses at the gene ends were 4 bases for V and 7 bases for J; bases not matched to a gene: 9. Germline CDR1 reads MDHEN; CDR2 reads SYDVKM. Here the CDR3 DNA reads TGTGCCAGCAGTTCCCTCGGGAGGGGGCCTGGCTACACCTTC. This codes for CASSSLGRGPGYTF.

The rearrangement joins TRBV5-1 to TRBJ1-2; a weak D match, TRBD1 (6 bases). Germline CDR1 and CDR2: SGHRS and YFSETQ. The CDR3 loop spans 13 amino acids. The V gene lost 0 bases and the J gene lost 3 bases, with 6 bases spanning the gap. CDR3 region: CASSLGQDYGYTF. In DNA form, the CDR3 reads TGCGCCAGCAGCTTGGGACAGGACTATGGCTACACCTTC.

This sequence joins TRBV7-2 and TRBJ2-7; 11 bases are shared with TRBD2. After removal of 4 bases from V and 2 bases from J, the junction contained 4 bases not matched to a gene. Germline V gene sequence: CDR1 SGHTA, CDR2 FQGNSA. This CDR3 contains 15 residues. CDR3 sequence (DNA): TGTGCCAGCAGCTACCTAGCGGGGGGTACCTACGAGCAGTACTTC. Its protein product is CASSYLAGGTYEQYF.

The V and J genes are TRBV19 and TRBJ1-1, with 7 bases aligning to TRBD1. The J segment lost 5 bases and the V segment lost 10 bases, leaving 10 bases of the junction unmatched. Germline lookup yields CDR1 LNHDA and CDR2 SQIVND (reference sequence). The CDR3 covers 13 residues. In nucleotides, the CDR3 is TGTGCCACCACACGACAGGGAAAGACTGAAGCTTTCTTT. Translating it yields CATTRQGKTEAFF.

The gene calls are TRBV28 and TRBJ1-4; D perhaps matches TRBD1 (5 bases). Looked up from germline, CDR1 is MDHEN and CDR2 is SYDVKM. The CDR3 is 15 residues long. V was trimmed by 8 bases and J by 2 bases, leaving 15 bases between them. The CDR3 coding sequence is TGTGCCAGCCTGGACGGGGGATTGACTAATGAAAAACTGTTTTTT. Protein: CASLDGGLTNEKLFF.

The chain is built from TRBV5-5 and TRBJ1-2; TRBD1 aligns across 9 bases. This CDR3 region has 13 residues. In germline, CDR1 is SGHKS, CDR2 YYEKEE (reference sequence). V lost 6 bases and J lost 8; bases outside the gene matches: 8. The CDR3 DNA is TGTGCCAGCACAATACAGGGGGCTTGGGGCTACACCTTC. This translates into CASTIQGAWGYTF. Drawing the rest from reference TRBV5-5 and TRBJ1-2, the complete variable domain is DAGVTQSPTHLIKTRGQQVTLRCSPISGHKSVSWYQQVLGQGPQFIFQYYEKEERGRGNFPDRFSARQFPNYSSELNVNALLLGDSALYLCASTIQGAWGYTFGSGTRLTVV.

V usage is TRBV12-3 or TRBV12-4 and J usage is TRBJ1-2; D gene unclear. V was shortened by 2 bases and J by 7 bases, with 8 bases between the two germline ends. The CDR3 covers 12 residues. The CDR3 bases are TGTGCCAGCAGTTTATGGAGGAGTGGCTACACCTTC. Residues: CASSLWRSGYTF.

The chain combines TRBV2 with TRBJ1-6; 8 bases line up with TRBD1. The CDR3 spans 18 residues. Germline assignment: CDR1 SNHLY and CDR2 FYNNEI. The J segment lost 13 bases and the V segment lost 8 bases, leaving 25 bases of the junction unmatched. The CDR3, as DNA: TGTGCCAGCGGCGCAGGGGGGACCTCCGGGACAGGAGAAGCCCCCCTCCACTTT. Amino acids: CASGAGGTSGTGEAPLHF.

J is TRBJ2-3 and V is TRBV24-1; tentatively, D is TRBD1 (5 bases). The germline V gene encodes CDR1 KGHDR and CDR2 SFDVKD. The CDR3 length is 15 residues. V lost 3 bases and J lost 4, with 13 bases in between. The CDR3 reads CATSDPKPGSDTQYF. CDR3 nucleotide sequence: TGTGCCACCAGTGATCCGAAACCAGGGTCAGATACGCAGTATTTT.

The rearrangement links TRBV6-5 to TRBJ2-6; no definite D call. Germline assignment: CDR1 MNHEY and CDR2 SVGAGI. Trimming removed 2 bases at V and 1 base at J, with 6 bases between. The CDR3 is 15 amino acids. CDR3 nucleotides: TGTGCCAGCAGTTACCCGACTTCTGGGGCCAACGTCCTGACTTTC. This translates into CASSYPTSGANVLTF.

This chain uses TRBV5-4 with TRBJ1-1, with D unresolved. CDR1 SGHNT and CDR2 YYREEE come from the germline V gene (reference sequence). This CDR3 has 14 residues. With 7 bases removed from V and 4 bases from J, the gap between germline ends came to 17 bases. The CDR3 DNA reads as TGTGCCAGCTCTCCCCCCCTGAGGCCCACTGAAGCTTTCTTT. Translation gives CASSPPLRPTEAFF.

The V gene is TRBV11-1, the J gene TRBJ2-2; a possible D gene is TRBD1 (6 bases). Deletions cut 5 bases from V and 6 bases from J, with 16 bases between. Per the germline V gene, CDR1 is SGHAT and CDR2 is FQDESV (reference sequence). The CDR3 runs to 15 residues. CDR3 sequence: CASSVAGRGAGELFF. The CDR3 nucleotides read TGTGCCAGCAGCGTCGCCGGCAGGGGTGCCGGGGAGCTGTTTTTT.

This chain links TRBV14 with TRBJ1-2; 8 nucleotides line up with TRBD1. This CDR3 contains 15 residues. Germline loops: CDR1 SGHDN, CDR2 FVKESK. The junction had 12 bases not matched to a gene; V was cut back by 5 bases and J by 7 bases. The CDR3 bases are TGTGCCAGCAGCAAAAACCAGGGGGCTCTTGGTGGCTACACCTTC. Amino acid sequence: CASSKNQGALGGYTF.

This clone was seen just once. This chain joins TRBV6-1 and TRBJ2-3; 10 nucleotides line up with TRBD2. J lost 2 bases, V lost 2 bases, and 10 bases had no gene match. This CDR3 comprises 18 residues. Germline-derived CDR1 and CDR2 are MNHNS and SASEGT. The CDR3 protein is CASSERASGGPFTDTQYF. CDR3 nucleotides: TGTGCCAGCAGTGAAAGGGCTAGCGGGGGACCATTCACAGATACGCAGTATTTT.

The chain employs TRBV2 and TRBJ1-6; D not resolved. This CDR3 region has 14 residues. The germline CDR1 and CDR2 sequences are SNHLY and FYNNEI. Between the trimmed V and J ends, which lost 7 bases and 7 bases, there was a span of 14 bases. CDR3 loop: CASMEDGGNSPLHF. In DNA form, the CDR3 reads TGTGCCAGCATGGAGGACGGAGGAAATTCACCCCTCCACTTT.

The chain recombines TRBV4-1 with TRBJ2-5, with 7 nucleotides matching TRBD1. From germline, CDR1 is MGHRA and CDR2 YSYEKL. The CDR3 has 14 residues. With 2 bases clipped from V and 1 base from J, the junction kept 1 base outside the gene matches. In DNA, the CDR3 is TGCGCCAGCAGCCAAAGGGACAGCCAAGAGACCCAGTACTTC. Its translation: CASSQRDSQETQYF.